This T cell receptor (beta chain) is from a study of shared clonotypes between healthy human individuals. Study-wide results and limits: Only blood was sampled; tissue repertoires likely differ. Around 5.4% of naive CD4 clonotypes were common to a few donors.

Remarks on this clone: What it recognizes is unknown.

Selected positively for CCR7 and CD45RO-negative, naive CD8 cells excluded terminally differentiated effector memory CD45RA+ cells. Study donors comprised healthy, HIV-negative adults devoid of recent acute infection or vaccination. V gave up 8 bases and J gave up 3 bases; unmatched junction bases: 8. Germline CDR1 reads MNHEY; CDR2 reads SMNVEV (reference sequence). CDR3 length: 15 amino acids. Using 200 ng DNA, about 30,000 T cell genomes, the sorted-subset replicate PCRs were run. Produced via immunoSEQ multiplex PCR; TCRdb's table is partial and in-frame only. The sample shows about 800,000 clones, around 96% of them seen only once.

Sequences were obtained from naive CD8+ T cells sorted from blood. V usage is TRBV27 and J usage is TRBJ2-7; 12 bases align to TRBD2. The TCR originated in a man younger than 45 in good health. The CDR3 nucleotides are TGTGCCAGCGTTGGGGGACTAGCGGGTTTCTACGAGCAGTACTTC. This sequence encodes CASVGGLAGFYEQYF.